This paragraph reports one T cell receptor beta chain. Its antigen remains unidentified. Per-base quality was not reported, and no clone a single base away is much larger than it. This sample is part of a study of blood T cell repertoires in COVID-19 (dated by TCRdb to 2019 to 2021). The study in broad terms: Samples covering the acute and convalescent phases of COVID-19 were provided by collaborators in the United States, Italy and Spain. The material from the prospective study consisted of cDNA or gDNA derived from T cells, B-cell-depleted T cells, or PBMCs. Subjects who had been exposed to COVID-19, were actively infected with it, or had recovered from it provided the deeply sampled blood TCRbeta repertoires that made up the dataset. The repertoires were released in a freely available public database meant as a resource for research on the immune response to SARS-CoV-2. Samples came from the ongoing ImmuneRACE study (first 160 participants) plus 1,254 subjects from 6 global collaborators. A de-identified subject ID, COVID-19 status, age in years and sex were almost always included in the sample metadata. Where available, HLA class I and class II types were taken from metadata supplied by the sample provider and were not determined by assay-based typing. The study at large found these results: Clinical and demographic metadata were provided uncurated, with the amount varying by source and participant.

Each collaborating institution followed its own protocols to collect whole blood in K2EDTA tubes. For TCRbeta analysis, collaborators shipped samples in one of three forms: frozen whole blood, isolated PBMCs, or DNA extracted from either of those sample types. The immunoSEQ Assay, a bias-controlled multiplex PCR, was used to amplify TCRbeta CDR3 regions from genomic DNA. In the source study's methods: Within the assay, amplification of reference gene primers was used to estimate how many nucleated cells each sample contained. Sequence reads were collapsed and filtered to measure the absolute abundance of every unique TCRbeta CDR3 rearrangement. For each sample, productive Simpson clonality was calculated as the square root of Simpson's diversity index across productive rearrangements. The immuneACCESS repertoire file appears here via TCRdb, limited to in-frame rearrangements. These files lack a portion of the clones; in checked studies, under half of the deficit traces to unresolved V genes, and the cause of the others is not known. V, J and clone size reflect that table, while D and trimming were determined from the DNA. This sample has about 180,000 clones in its table, and about 91% of those were observed once. Roughly 4.2% of the sample is in the top ten clones.

At the junction V is shortened by 3 bases and J by 4 bases; bases outside the gene matches: 11. There are 16 amino acids in the CDR3, from cysteine to phenylalanine inclusive. Of all the DNA, just the CDR3 is kept, 48 bases in frame from base 1. The germline V gene yields MDHEN for CDR1 and SYDVKM for CDR2. The sequence joins TRBV28 to TRBJ2-7; 8 central nucleotides agree with TRBD2. The sequenced sample consisted of peripheral blood. The sequence was obtained from a woman aged 30 to 39 with acute or convalescent COVID-19. The CDR3 reads as follows: CASSLVGLGGAYEQYF. In nucleotides, the sequence is TGTGCCAGCAGTTTGGTGGGACTAGGTGGGGCTTACGAGCAGTACTTC.